This TCR beta chain came from a study of OX40 agonist ivuxolimab in advanced cancers. Study-wide results and caveats: Partial responders receiving 0.1-3.0 mg/kg showed among the lowest clonal expansion. Certain nonresponders additionally had low normalized T-cell clonal expansion. More expanded clones were seen, on average, in CD8+ T cells than in CD4+.

This CDR3 has 16 residues. Germline V CDR1 and CDR2: SGHRS, YFSETQ. V was clipped by 0 bases and J by 4 bases, with 15 bases between them. Concerning this clone: Its antigen is unidentified.

Repertoires were generated with immunoSEQ multiplex PCR, while TCRdb's copy carries only in-frame clones and drops some. Among around 44,000 clones listed, roughly nine tenths were seen once. Source: CD4+ or CD8+ T cells sorted from blood, taken in a trial of the OX40 agonist ivuxolimab. This chain links TRBV5-1 with TRBJ2-3; the D gene is possibly TRBD2 (7 bases). The clonotype comes from an adult with an advanced solid tumor such as melanoma, head and neck, liver or kidney cancer. The DNA of the CDR3 is TGCGCCAGCAGCTTGGCCGGAGGCGGGGGCTCAGATACGCAGTATTTT. It encodes CASSLAGGGGSDTQYF.